The clone carrying this T cell receptor beta chain has only a few counts. No antigen is known for it. Using immunoSEQ multiplex PCR, the repertoire was profiled, and TCRdb retains in-frame clones only, with some absent. The table records about 9,000 clones, roughly a quarter of them present only once. The treatment is: randomized to nivolumab then ipilimumab (arm A) or the reverse (arm B). This entry belongs to a study of sequential checkpoint blockade in melanoma. Overall study: Patients were randomized 1:1 to nivolumab-then-ipilimumab or ipilimumab-then-nivolumab first-line. Around 21 patients had tumor biopsies before treatment and at week 13. Notes on the study in general: In arm A, pretreatment tumor clonality was associated with response.

The source was tumor tissue (inferred from file names), collected from a patient given nivolumab and ipilimumab in sequence. The origin of this receptor is a human donor with melanoma.

The CDR3 DNA reads as TGCGCCAGCAGTGAGTCGTTCGGCTACACTGAAGCTTTCTTT. Its translation is CASSESFGYTEAFF. The chain combines TRBV10-2 with TRBJ1-1, with unresolved D. The V gene lost 0 bases and the J gene lost 3 bases, with 8 bases spanning the gap. CDR1 WSHSY and CDR2 SAAADI come from the germline V gene. The CDR3 runs 14 residues.